This entry concerns a single TCR beta chain. The entry originates in a study of blood T cell repertoires in COVID-19. Study at large: Both acute and convalescent COVID-19 samples were obtained from the United States, Italy and Spain. T cells, B-cell-depleted T cells, or PBMCs supplied cDNA or gDNA.

As originally analysed: It was from reference gene primer amplification that nucleated cell counts were estimated. The protocol was immunoSEQ multiplex PCR, while the TCRdb copy is restricted to in-frame clones and leaves out a portion. That table furnishes V, J and clone size, whereas the DNA furnished D and trimming. The sample has 90,000 to 130,000 clones, about 85% seen once; the top ten hold roughly 1.4%. The V end lost 2 bases, the J end lost 2 bases, and 7 bases lay between the germline ends. There are 15 residues in the CDR3. Germline V CDR1 and CDR2: KGHSH, LQKENI. Sequencing was performed on peripheral blood. V usage is TRBV18 and J usage is TRBJ2-6; D is possibly TRBD2 (6 bases). The clonotype originates from a man in his forties with acute or convalescent COVID-19. The CDR3 DNA follows: TGTGCCAGCTCACCAAGGGAGGCTGGGGCCAACGTCCTGACTTTC. Its protein is CASSPREAGANVLTF. Complete variable domain (other parts from reference TRBV18 and TRBJ2-6): NAGVMQNPRHLVRRRGQEARLRCSPMKGHSHVYWYRQLPEEGLKFMVYLQKENIIDESGMPKERFSAEFPKEGPSILRIQQVVRGDSAAYFCASSPREAGANVLTFGAGSRLTVL.